This entry concerns a single T cell receptor (beta chain). Germline assignment: CDR1 MGHDK and CDR2 SYGVNS. CDR3 length equals 14 residues. Trimming cost V 5 bases and J 3 bases, with 11 bases left between them. Separation from the approximately 720-subject first cohort characterized the roughly 130-subject validation cohort, to which the donors belonged. The sample belongs to a study of cytomegalovirus exposure and HLA in healthy donors. Using immunoSEQ multiplex PCR, the repertoire was profiled, and TCRdb retains in-frame clones only, with some absent. This repertoire shows about 82,000 clones, roughly 94% found once; its top ten account for under 0.9%.

Sequences were obtained from PBMCs. This sequence was found in a woman under 30 in good health and CMV-seronegative. V usage is TRBV25-1 and J usage is TRBJ2-1, with a possible D match to TRBD2 (5 bases). CDR3 nucleotide sequence: TGTGCCAGCAGTTCAGGAGGTTTCTACAATGAGCAGTTCTTC. This encodes CASSSGGFYNEQFF. The full variable domain, with the rest looked up from reference TRBV25-1 and TRBJ2-1, is EADIYQTPRYLVIGTGKKITLECSQTMGHDKMYWYQQDPGMELHLIHYSYGVNSTEKGDLSSESTVSRIRTEHFPLTLESARPSHTSQYLCASSSGGFYNEQFFGPGTRLTVL.